Shown below are 4 T cell receptor beta chains from a single sample sequenced in a study of blood T cell repertoires in COVID-19. Measured with immunoSEQ multiplex PCR; TCRdb has only the in-frame clones, and not every one. This sample has 150,000 to 180,000 clones, with about 85% found just once. The source material was peripheral blood. The receptors derive from a man in his sixties with COVID-19, enrolled during active disease.

CDR3 DNA sequence: TGTGCCAGCAGCCAAGGGCGGAACTCCTACGAGCAGTACTTC. This codes for CASSQGRNSYEQYF. The chain carries TRBV3-1 (or the pseudogene TRBV3-2) and TRBJ2-7; D gene ambiguous. The germline V and J ends were trimmed by 1 base and 0 bases, with 7 bases remaining between them. Germline loops: CDR1 LGHDT, CDR2 YNNKEL (reference sequence). This CDR3 comprises 14 residues.

The genes are TRBV11-2 and TRBJ2-1; D gene ambiguous. The CDR3 loop spans 16 amino acids. The germline V and J ends were trimmed by 1 base and 1 base, with 11 bases remaining between them. Germline CDR1 and CDR2: SGHAT and FQNNGV. The CDR3 DNA follows: TGTGCCAGCAGCTTAGGCAGTCTCCCGTCCTACAATGAGCAGTTCTTC. It specifies CASSLGSLPSYNEQFF.

The chain uses TRBV3-1 (or the pseudogene TRBV3-2) and TRBJ1-1, with D possibly TRBD1 on 5 matching bases. From germline, CDR1 is LGHDT and CDR2 YNNKEL (reference sequence). The CDR3 is made up of 14 amino acids. Trimming removed 5 bases from V and 2 bases from J, with 12 bases in between. The CDR3 spells CASSNTGTNTEAFF. In DNA, the CDR3 is TGTGCCAGCAGCAACACCGGGACTAACACTGAAGCTTTCTTT.

The genes are TRBV6-2 or TRBV6-3 and TRBJ2-3, with TRBD2 matching over 14 bases. V lost 6 bases and J lost 5; bases outside the gene matches: 19. The CDR3 covers 20 residues. Germline values: CDR1 MNHEY, CDR2 SVGEGT. This CDR3 is CASSRASIIGTSGSIDTQYF. The CDR3 DNA sequence: TGTGCCAGCAGCCGCGCATCCATCATCGGGACTAGCGGGAGTATAGATACGCAGTATTTT.